A single sample gave rise to the 8 T cell receptor beta chains below, sequenced in a study of blood T cell repertoires in COVID-19. Produced via immunoSEQ multiplex PCR; TCRdb's table is partial and in-frame only. Here the sample spans about 270,000 clones, roughly 90% being singletons. The sample consisted of PBMCs or T cells enriched from blood (not recorded which). These receptors all stem from a woman aged 55 to 70 who had recovered from COVID-19.

About this clone itself: Mismatch with germline at one junction end may stem from a read error. The V call is TRBV19, the J call TRBJ1-3; TRBD1 matches at 9 bases. This CDR3 comprises 15 residues. The V gene's germline CDR1 is LNHDA and CDR2 SQIVND (reference sequence). The CDR3 DNA sequence: TGTGCCAGCAGTAGTAAGGGACAGGGAGGAAACACCATATATTTT. It is translated as CASSSKGQGGNTIYF.

J is TRBJ1-6 and V is TRBV30; D remains ambiguous. Trimming took 5 bases from V and 0 from J, leaving 11 bases between them. This CDR3 has 15 residues. The germline V gene has CDR1 GTSNPN and CDR2 SVGIG (reference sequence). The CDR3 loop reads CAWCRQSSYNSPLHF. In nucleotides, the CDR3 is TGTGCCTGGTGCAGGCAGAGCTCCTATAATTCACCCCTCCACTTT. Full variable domain (rest looked up from reference TRBV30 and TRBJ1-6): SQTIHQWPATLVQPVGSPLSLECTVEGTSNPNLYWYRQAAGRGLQLLFYSVGIGQISSEVPQNLSASRPQDRQFILSSKKLLLSDSGFYLCAWCRQSSYNSPLHFGNGTRLTVT.

The chain joins TRBV9 to TRBJ2-5; D perhaps matches TRBD2 (6 bases). With 3 bases removed from V and 2 bases from J, the gap between germline ends came to 11 bases. The CDR3 covers 14 residues. Germline CDR1 reads SGDLS; CDR2 reads YYNGEE. The CDR3 loop is CASSARGGQETQYF. The CDR3 DNA sequence: TGTGCCAGCAGCGCCCGTGGAGGGCAAGAGACCCAGTACTTC.

The chain uses TRBV27 and TRBJ1-3, with 10 nucleotides matching TRBD1. Looked up from germline, CDR1 is MNHEY and CDR2 is SMNVEV (reference sequence). Unmatched junction bases numbered 8, after V lost 6 bases and J lost 6 bases. The length of the CDR3 is 15 residues. CDR3 sequence (DNA): TGTGCCAGCAGAGACCCGGGACAGGGGACAAACACCATATATTTT. Translation: CASRDPGQGTNTIYF.

This clone occurred a few times. The chain carries TRBV6-2 or TRBV6-3 and TRBJ1-1; possibly TRBD1 for D (6 bases). Germline V gives CDR1 MNHEY, CDR2 SVGEGT. There are 15 residues in the CDR3. The V end was cut by 2 bases, the J end by 3 bases, with 13 bases between. Here the CDR3 DNA reads TGTGCCAGCAGTTACGACGACAGGCGGTACACTGAAGCTTTCTTT. As protein: CASSYDDRRYTEAFF.

This clone has only one observation. This chain uses TRBV19 with TRBJ1-2; D remains ambiguous. The V end was cut by 1 base, the J end by 4 bases, with 13 bases between. In germline, CDR1 is LNHDA, CDR2 SQIVND (reference sequence). The CDR3 runs 15 residues. CDR3 region: CASSIVAGMGYGYTF. CDR3 in DNA: TGTGCCAGTAGTATAGTCGCGGGTATGGGCTATGGCTACACCTTC.

The chain recombines TRBV5-1 with TRBJ2-6, with D possibly being TRBD2 (6 bases). This CDR3 contains 15 residues. In germline, CDR1 is SGHRS, CDR2 YFSETQ. The ends were cut back, 4 bases at V and 16 bases at J, with 24 bases in the middle. CDR3 in DNA: TGCGCCAGCAGCGTGGCAAGCACCGGGACTGAGCGGCTGACTTTC. This sequence encodes CASSVASTGTERLTF.

This chain links TRBV3-1 (or the pseudogene TRBV3-2) with TRBJ2-1; D unclear. V was pared by 6 bases and J by 9 bases, with 15 bases between. The germline gives CDR1 LGHDT, CDR2 YNNKEL (reference sequence). This CDR3 is 13 amino acids long. CDR3 sequence: CASRTQEVGEQFF. CDR3 nucleotides: TGTGCCAGCAGGACCCAGGAAGTCGGTGAGCAGTTCTTC.